The T cell receptor (beta chain) under discussion was sequenced for a study of blood T cell repertoires in COVID-19. For the study at large: Samples representing acute and convalescent COVID-19 were sourced from the United States, Italy and Spain. The cDNA or gDNA used as material had been derived from T cells, B-cell-depleted T cells, or PBMCs.

Using immunoSEQ multiplex PCR, the repertoire was profiled, and TCRdb retains in-frame clones only, with some absent. The sample has 140,000 to 150,000 clones, around 81% seen once. Looked up from germline, CDR1 is SEHNR and CDR2 is FQNEAQ (reference sequence). The CDR3 sequence is 14 residues long. V lost 3 bases and J lost 5, with 13 bases in between. This sequence joins TRBV7-9 and TRBJ2-5; D is possibly TRBD1 (5 bases). The clonotype originates from a man aged 60 to 75 with active or convalescent COVID-19. Sequenced input: peripheral blood. CDR3 coding DNA: TGTGCCAGCAGCTTGGAAGGGGTTCCGGAGACCCAGTACTTC. This encodes CASSLEGVPETQYF.